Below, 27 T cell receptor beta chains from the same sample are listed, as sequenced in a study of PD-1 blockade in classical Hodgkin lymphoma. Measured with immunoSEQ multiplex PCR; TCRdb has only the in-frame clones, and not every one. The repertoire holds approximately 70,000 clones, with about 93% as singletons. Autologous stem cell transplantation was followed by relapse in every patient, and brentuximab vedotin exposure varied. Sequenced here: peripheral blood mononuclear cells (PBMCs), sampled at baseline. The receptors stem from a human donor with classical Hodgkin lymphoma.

The CDR3 region is CASSERGGRTRYEQYF. The CDR3, as DNA: TGTGCCAGCAGTGAAAGGGGTGGTAGAACCCGGTACGAGCAGTACTTC. The V gene is TRBV2, the J gene TRBJ2-7; TRBD1 is a possible D gene (5 bases). Germline lookup yields CDR1 SNHLY and CDR2 FYNNEI. This CDR3 region has 16 residues. Trimming pared 2 bases from V and 4 bases from J, leaving 18 bases between. Filled out from reference TRBV2 and TRBJ2-7, the complete variable domain reads EPEVTQTPSHQVTQMGQEVILRCVPISNHLYFYWYRQILGQKVEFLVSFYNNEISEKSEIFDDQFSVERPDGSNFTLKIRSTKLEDSAMYFCASSERGGRTRYEQYFGPGTRLTVT.

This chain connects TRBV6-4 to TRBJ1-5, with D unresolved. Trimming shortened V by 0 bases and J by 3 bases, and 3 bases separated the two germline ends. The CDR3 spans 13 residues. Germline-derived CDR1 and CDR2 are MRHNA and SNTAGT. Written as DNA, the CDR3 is TGTGCCAGCAGTGACTCGGACAATCAGCCCCAGCATTTT. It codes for CASSDSDNQPQHF.

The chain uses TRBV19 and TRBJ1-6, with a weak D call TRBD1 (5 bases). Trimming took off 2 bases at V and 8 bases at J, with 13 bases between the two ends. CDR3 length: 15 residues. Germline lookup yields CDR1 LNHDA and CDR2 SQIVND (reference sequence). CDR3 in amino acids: CASSITAGSHSPLHF. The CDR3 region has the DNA TGTGCCAGTAGTATAACTGCAGGGAGTCATTCACCCCTCCACTTT.

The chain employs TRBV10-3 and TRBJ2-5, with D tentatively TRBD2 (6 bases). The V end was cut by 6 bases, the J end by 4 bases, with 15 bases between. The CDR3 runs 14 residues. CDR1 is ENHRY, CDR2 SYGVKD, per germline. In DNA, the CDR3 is TGTGCCATCAGGGCCCAACTAGCCCCAGAGACCCAGTACTTC. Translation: CAIRAQLAPETQYF.

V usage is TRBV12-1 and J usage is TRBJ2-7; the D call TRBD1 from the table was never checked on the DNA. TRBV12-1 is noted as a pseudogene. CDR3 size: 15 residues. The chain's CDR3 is CASSFAQDREYEQYF. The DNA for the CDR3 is TGTGCCAGCAGCTTTGCGCAGGACAGGGAATACGAGCAGTACTTC.

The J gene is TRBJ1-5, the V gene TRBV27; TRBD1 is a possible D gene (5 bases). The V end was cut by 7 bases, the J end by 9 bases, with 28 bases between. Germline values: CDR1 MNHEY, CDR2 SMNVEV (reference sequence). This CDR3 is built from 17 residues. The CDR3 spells CASTPWGTPQLGGPQHF. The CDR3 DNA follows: TGTGCCAGCACCCCGTGGGGGACCCCTCAGTTGGGGGGGCCCCAGCATTTT.

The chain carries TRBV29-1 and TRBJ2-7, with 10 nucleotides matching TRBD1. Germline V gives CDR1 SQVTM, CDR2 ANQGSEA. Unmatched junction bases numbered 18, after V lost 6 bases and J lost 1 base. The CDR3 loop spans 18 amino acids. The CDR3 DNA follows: TGCAGCGTGAGCCCCCTCACCACCGGGACAGGGGTTTCCTACGAGCAGTACTTC. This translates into CSVSPLTTGTGVSYEQYF.

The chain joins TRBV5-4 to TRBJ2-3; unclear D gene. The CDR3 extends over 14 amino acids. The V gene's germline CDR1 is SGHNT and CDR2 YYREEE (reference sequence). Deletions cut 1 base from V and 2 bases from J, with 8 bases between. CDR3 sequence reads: CASSLRQNTDTQYF. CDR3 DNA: TGTGCCAGCAGCTTGCGGCAGAACACAGATACGCAGTATTTT. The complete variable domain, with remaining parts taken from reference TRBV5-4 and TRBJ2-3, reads ETGVTQSPTHLIKTRGQQVTLRCSSQSGHNTVSWYQQALGQGPQFIFQYYREEENGRGNFPPRFSGLQFPNYSSELNVNALELDDSALYLCASSLRQNTDTQYFGPGTRLTVL.

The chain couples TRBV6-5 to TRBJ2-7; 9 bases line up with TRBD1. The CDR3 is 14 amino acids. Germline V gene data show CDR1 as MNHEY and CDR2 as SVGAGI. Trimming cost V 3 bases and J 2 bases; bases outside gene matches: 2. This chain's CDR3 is CASSYGDRAYEQYF. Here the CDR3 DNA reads TGTGCCAGCAGTTATGGGGACAGGGCCTACGAGCAGTACTTC.

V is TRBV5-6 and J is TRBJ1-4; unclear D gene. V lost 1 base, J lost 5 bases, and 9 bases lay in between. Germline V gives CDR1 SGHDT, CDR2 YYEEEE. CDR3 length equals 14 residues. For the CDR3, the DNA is TGTGCCAGCAGCTTGAACCGAAGAAATGAAAAACTGTTTTTT. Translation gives CASSLNRRNEKLFF.

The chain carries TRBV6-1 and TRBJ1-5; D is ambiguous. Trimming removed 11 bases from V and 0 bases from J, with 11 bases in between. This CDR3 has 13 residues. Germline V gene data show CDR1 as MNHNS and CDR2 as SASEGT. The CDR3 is CAGRHNSNQPQHF. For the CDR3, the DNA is TGTGCCGGAAGACATAATAGCAATCAGCCCCAGCATTTT.

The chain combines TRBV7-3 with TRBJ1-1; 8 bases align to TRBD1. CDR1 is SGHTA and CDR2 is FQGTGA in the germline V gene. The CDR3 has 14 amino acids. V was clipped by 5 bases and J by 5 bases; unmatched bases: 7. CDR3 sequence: CASSRQGLGTEAFF. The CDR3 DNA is TGTGCCAGCAGCCGACAGGGGTTGGGAACTGAAGCTTTCTTT.

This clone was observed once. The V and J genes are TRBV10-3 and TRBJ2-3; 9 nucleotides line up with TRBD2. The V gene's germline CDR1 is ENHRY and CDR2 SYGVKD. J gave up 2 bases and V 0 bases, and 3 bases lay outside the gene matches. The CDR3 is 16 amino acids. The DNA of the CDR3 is TGTGCCATCAGTGAGTCGGCTAGCGGGGCCACAGATACGCAGTATTTT. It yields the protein CAISESASGATDTQYF.

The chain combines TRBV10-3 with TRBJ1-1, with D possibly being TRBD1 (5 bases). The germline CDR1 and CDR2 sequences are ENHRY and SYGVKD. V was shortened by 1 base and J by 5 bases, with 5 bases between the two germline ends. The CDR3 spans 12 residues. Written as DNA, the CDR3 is TGTGCCATCAGTGAGTGGGGGACTGAAGCTTTCTTT. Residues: CAISEWGTEAFF.

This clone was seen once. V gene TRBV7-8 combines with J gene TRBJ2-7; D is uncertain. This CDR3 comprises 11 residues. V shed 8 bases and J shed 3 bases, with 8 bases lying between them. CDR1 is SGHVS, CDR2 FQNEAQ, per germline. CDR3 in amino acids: CASAPHYEQYF. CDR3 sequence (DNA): TGTGCCAGCGCGCCCCACTACGAGCAGTACTTC.

The CDR3 spells CAWGQGTYEQYF. The DNA for the CDR3 is TGTGCCTGGGGACAGGGTACCTACGAGCAGTACTTC. This chain uses TRBV30 with TRBJ2-7; TRBD1 matches 8 bases. The CDR3 covers 12 residues. Losses at the gene ends were 5 bases for V and 2 bases for J; bases not matched to a gene: 2. Germline CDR1 reads GTSNPN; CDR2 reads SVGIG (reference sequence). The whole variable domain, remainder taken from reference TRBV30 and TRBJ2-7, is SQTIHQWPATLVQPVGSPLSLECTVEGTSNPNLYWYRQAAGRGLQLLFYSVGIGQISSEVPQNLSASRPQDRQFILSSKKLLLSDSGFYLCAWGQGTYEQYFGPGTRLTVT.

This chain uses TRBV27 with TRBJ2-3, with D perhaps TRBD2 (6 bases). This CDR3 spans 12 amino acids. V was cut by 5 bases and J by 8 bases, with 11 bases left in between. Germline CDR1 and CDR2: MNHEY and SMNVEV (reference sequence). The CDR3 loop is CASSPSGGTQYF. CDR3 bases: TGTGCCAGCAGTCCCTCCGGGGGTACGCAGTATTTT.

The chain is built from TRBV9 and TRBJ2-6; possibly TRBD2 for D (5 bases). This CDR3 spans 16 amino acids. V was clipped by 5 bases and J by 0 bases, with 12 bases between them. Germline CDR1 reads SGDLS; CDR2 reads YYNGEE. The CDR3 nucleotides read TGTGCCAGCAGAGGGAGAGCCCCCTCTGGGGCCAACGTCCTGACTTTC. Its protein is CASRGRAPSGANVLTF.

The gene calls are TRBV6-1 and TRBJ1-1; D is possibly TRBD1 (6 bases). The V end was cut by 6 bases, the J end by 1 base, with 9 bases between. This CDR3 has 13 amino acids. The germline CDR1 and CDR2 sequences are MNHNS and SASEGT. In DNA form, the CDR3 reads TGTGCCAGCAGCAGGGGAGGGAACACTGAAGCTTTCTTT. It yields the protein CASSRGGNTEAFF.

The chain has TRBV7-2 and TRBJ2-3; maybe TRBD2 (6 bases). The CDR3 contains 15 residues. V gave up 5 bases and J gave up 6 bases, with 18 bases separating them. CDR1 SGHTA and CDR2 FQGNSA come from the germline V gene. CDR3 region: CASSPGSSETDTQYF. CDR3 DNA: TGTGCCAGCAGCCCAGGGTCTAGCGAAACGGATACGCAGTATTTT.

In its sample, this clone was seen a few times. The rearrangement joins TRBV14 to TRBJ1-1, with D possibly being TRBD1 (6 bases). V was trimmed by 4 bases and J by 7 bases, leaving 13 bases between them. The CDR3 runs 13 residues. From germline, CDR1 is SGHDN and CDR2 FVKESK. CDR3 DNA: TGTGCCAGCAGCCCCACCGGGGGCGGTGAAGCTTTCTTT. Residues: CASSPTGGGEAFF.

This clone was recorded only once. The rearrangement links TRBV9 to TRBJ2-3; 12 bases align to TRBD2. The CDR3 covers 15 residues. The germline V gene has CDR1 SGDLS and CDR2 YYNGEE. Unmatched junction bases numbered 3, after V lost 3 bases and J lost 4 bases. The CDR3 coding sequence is TGTGCCAGCAGCGGGCTAGCGGGAGGGGCAGATACGCAGTATTTT. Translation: CASSGLAGGADTQYF. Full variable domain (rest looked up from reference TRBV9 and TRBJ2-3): DSGVTQTPKHLITATGQRVTLRCSPRSGDLSVYWYQQSLDQGLQFLIQYYNGEERAKGNILERFSAQQFPDLHSELNLSSLELGDSALYFCASSGLAGGADTQYFGPGTRLTVL.

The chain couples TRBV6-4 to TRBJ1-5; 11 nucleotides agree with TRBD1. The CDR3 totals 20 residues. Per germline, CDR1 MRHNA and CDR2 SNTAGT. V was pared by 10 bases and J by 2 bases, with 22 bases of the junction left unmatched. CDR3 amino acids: CATDRCRGQGDSPGNQPQHF. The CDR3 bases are TGTGCCACCGATCGCTGCCGGGGACAGGGGGACTCCCCGGGCAATCAGCCCCAGCATTTT.

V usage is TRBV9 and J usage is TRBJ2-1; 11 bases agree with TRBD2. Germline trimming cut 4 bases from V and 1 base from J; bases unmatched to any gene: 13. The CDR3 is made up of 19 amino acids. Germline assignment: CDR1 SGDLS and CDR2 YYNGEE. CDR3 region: CASSPDPLSGRASYNEQFF. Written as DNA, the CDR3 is TGTGCCAGCAGCCCGGACCCTCTTAGCGGGAGGGCTTCCTACAATGAGCAGTTCTTC.

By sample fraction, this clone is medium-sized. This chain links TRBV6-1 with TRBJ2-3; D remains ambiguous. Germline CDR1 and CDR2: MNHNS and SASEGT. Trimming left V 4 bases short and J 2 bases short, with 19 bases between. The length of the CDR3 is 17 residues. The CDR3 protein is CASSGGSASPNTDTQYF. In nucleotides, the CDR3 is TGTGCCAGCAGTGGTGGGTCGGCCAGCCCTAACACAGATACGCAGTATTTT.

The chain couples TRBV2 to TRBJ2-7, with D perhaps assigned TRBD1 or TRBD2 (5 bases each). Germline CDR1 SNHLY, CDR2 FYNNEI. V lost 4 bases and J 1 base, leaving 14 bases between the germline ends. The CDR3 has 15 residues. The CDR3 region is CASSVNRDGSYEQYF. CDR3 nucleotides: TGTGCCAGCAGTGTGAACCGGGACGGTTCCTACGAGCAGTACTTC. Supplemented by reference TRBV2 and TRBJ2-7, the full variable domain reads EPEVTQTPSHQVTQMGQEVILRCVPISNHLYFYWYRQILGQKVEFLVSFYNNEISEKSEIFDDQFSVERPDGSNFTLKIRSTKLEDSAMYFCASSVNRDGSYEQYFGPGTRLTVT.

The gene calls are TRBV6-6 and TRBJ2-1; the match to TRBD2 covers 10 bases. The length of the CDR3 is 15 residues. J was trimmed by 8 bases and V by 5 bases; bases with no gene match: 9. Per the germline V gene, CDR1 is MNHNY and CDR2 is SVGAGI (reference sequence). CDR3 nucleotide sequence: TGTGCCAGCAGTGAGACTAGCGGGCCCTCGGATGAGCAGTTCTTC. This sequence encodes CASSETSGPSDEQFF.